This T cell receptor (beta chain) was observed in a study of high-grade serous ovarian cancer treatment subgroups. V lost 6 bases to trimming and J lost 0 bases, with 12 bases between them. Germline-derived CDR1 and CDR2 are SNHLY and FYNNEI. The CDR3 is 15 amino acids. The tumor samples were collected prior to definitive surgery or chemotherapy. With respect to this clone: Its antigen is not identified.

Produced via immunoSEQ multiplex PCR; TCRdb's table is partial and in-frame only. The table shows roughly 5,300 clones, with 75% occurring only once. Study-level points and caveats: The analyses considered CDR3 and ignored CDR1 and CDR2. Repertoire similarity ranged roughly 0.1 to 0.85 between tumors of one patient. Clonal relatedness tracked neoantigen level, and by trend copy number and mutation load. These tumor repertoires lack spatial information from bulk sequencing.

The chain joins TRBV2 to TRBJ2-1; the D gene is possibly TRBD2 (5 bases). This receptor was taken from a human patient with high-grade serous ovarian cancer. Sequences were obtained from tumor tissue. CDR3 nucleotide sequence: TGTGCCAGCAGCGATAGCGTTCCCTCCTACAATGAGCAGTTCTTC. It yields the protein CASSDSVPSYNEQFF.